Presented here are 18 T cell receptor beta chains from one specimen sequenced in a study of OX40 agonist ivuxolimab in advanced cancers. This table comes from immunoSEQ multiplex PCR, and its TCRdb copy is limited to in-frame clones, with some not included. The sample has approximately 19,000 clones; more than 70% are singletons. Specimen: CD4+ or CD8+ T cells sorted from blood, collected in a trial of the OX40 agonist ivuxolimab. Every receptor here comes from an adult with an advanced solid tumor such as melanoma, head and neck, liver or kidney cancer.

V usage is TRBV27 and J usage is TRBJ2-7; 9 nucleotides line up with TRBD1. The length of the CDR3 is 13 residues. Per germline, CDR1 MNHEY and CDR2 SMNVEV (reference sequence). V lost 7 bases to trimming and J lost 3 bases; unmatched junction nucleotides: 4. The CDR3 DNA follows: TGTGCCAGCAAGGGACAGGGATACTACGAGCAGTACTTC. Translation: CASKGQGYYEQYF.

The genes are TRBV19 and TRBJ2-5; perhaps TRBD1 as D (5 bases). The CDR3 consists of 16 residues. CDR1 is LNHDA, CDR2 SQIVND, per germline (reference sequence). Trimming removed 8 bases at V and 5 bases at J, with 24 bases between. CDR3 nucleotide sequence: TGTGCCAGTTCTCTCCTGGGGCCGAGTGGGTGGGAGACCCAGTACTTC. Translated, it gives CASSLLGPSGWETQYF.

V and J are TRBV12-2 and TRBJ2-7. TRBV12-2 is annotated as a pseudogene. The CDR3 consists of 10 residues. The CDR3 loop reads CASRVYEQYF. CDR3 DNA: TGTGCAAGTCGCGTCTACGAGCAGTACTTC.

This clone has just one count. V and J are TRBV5-6 and TRBJ2-3, with 10 bases aligning to TRBD2. Germline CDR1 is SGHDT and CDR2 is YYEEEE. Losses at the gene ends were 0 bases for V and 3 bases for J; bases not matched to a gene: 4. This CDR3 has 16 residues. CDR3: CASSLGASGRTDTQYF. CDR3 DNA sequence: TGTGCCAGCAGCTTGGGTGCTAGCGGGAGAACAGATACGCAGTATTTT. The whole variable domain, remainder taken from reference TRBV5-6 and TRBJ2-3, is DAGVTQSPTHLIKTRGQQVTLRCSPKSGHDTVSWYQQALGQGPQFIFQYYEEEERQRGNFPDRFSGHQFPNYSSELNVNALLLGDSALYLCASSLGASGRTDTQYFGPGTRLTVL.

The genes are TRBV6-6 and TRBJ2-7; D could derive from TRBD1 or TRBD2 (6 bases each). Trimming left V 0 bases short and J 5 bases short, with 8 bases between. Germline CDR1 is MNHNY and CDR2 is SVGAGI (reference sequence). The CDR3 consists of 13 residues. CDR3 sequence reads: CASSYSGGNEQYF. CDR3 DNA: TGTGCCAGCAGTTACTCAGGGGGGAACGAGCAGTACTTC.

The V call is TRBV7-9, the J call TRBJ2-3; possibly TRBD2 for D (6 bases). CDR1 is SEHNR, CDR2 FQNEAQ, per germline (reference sequence). The CDR3 is made up of 15 amino acids. V lost 5 bases and J lost 0, with 12 bases in between. The CDR3 sequence: CASSPGVTSTDTQYF. In nucleotides, the CDR3 is TGTGCCAGCAGCCCGGGGGTCACTAGCACAGATACGCAGTATTTT.

This clone was found once. The rearrangement joins TRBV7-6 to TRBJ2-3; D perhaps matches TRBD2 (6 bases). V lost 3 bases and J 4 bases, leaving 11 bases between the germline ends. The V gene's germline CDR1 is SGHVS and CDR2 FNYEAQ. The CDR3 sequence is 14 residues long. The DNA of the CDR3 is TGTGCCAGCAGCTTGCGGGGCCAGGCAGATACGCAGTATTTT. Translated, it gives CASSLRGQADTQYF.

The chain combines TRBV6-1 with TRBJ1-3; no clear D gene. The CDR3 has 13 amino acids. Germline lookup yields CDR1 MNHNS and CDR2 SASEGT. Trimming cost V 9 bases and J 4 bases, with 13 bases left between them. The CDR3 region is CASCKVEGNTIYF. The DNA for the CDR3 is TGTGCCAGTTGCAAGGTGGAAGGAAACACCATATATTTT.

The chain combines TRBV27 with TRBJ2-3; D might be TRBD2 (5 bases). The germline CDR1 and CDR2 sequences are MNHEY and SMNVEV (reference sequence). This CDR3 is built from 15 residues. V was pared by 0 bases and J by 4 bases, with 11 bases between. The CDR3 here is CASSLSGRWADTQYF. As DNA, the CDR3 is TGTGCCAGCAGTTTATCGGGGAGATGGGCAGATACGCAGTATTTT.

The chain joins TRBV9 to TRBJ2-3; no reliable D call. This CDR3 is 14 amino acids long. Trimming removed 3 bases from V and 5 bases from J, with 13 bases in between. Germline loops: CDR1 SGDLS, CDR2 YYNGEE. CDR3 protein: CASSEHSPGDTQYF. The CDR3 bases are TGTGCCAGCAGCGAGCATAGTCCGGGAGATACGCAGTATTTT.

This chain connects TRBV6-1 to TRBJ1-5; 10 bases are shared with TRBD1. CDR3 size: 16 residues. The V gene end was trimmed by 0 bases and the J gene end by 7 bases; junction bases not matched to a gene: 6. Germline V CDR1 and CDR2: MNHNS, SASEGT. CDR3 DNA: TGTGCCAGCAGTGAAGCGCCTGGGACAGGGGAGCAGCCCCAGCATTTT. As protein: CASSEAPGTGEQPQHF.

This chain uses TRBV15 with TRBJ2-3, with 7 nucleotides matching TRBD2. The CDR3 runs to 17 residues. Losses at the gene ends were 0 bases for V and 7 bases for J; bases not matched to a gene: 13. Germline V gene sequence: CDR1 LNHNV, CDR2 YYDKDF (reference sequence). The CDR3 is CATSRDWGTSASNTQYF. The CDR3 DNA reads TGTGCCACCAGCAGAGATTGGGGAACTAGCGCCTCGAATACGCAGTATTTT.

V gene TRBV7-8 combines with J gene TRBJ1-1; D remains ambiguous. V was pared by 4 bases and J by 1 base, with 7 bases between. The CDR3 length is 13 residues. Germline CDR1 and CDR2: SGHVS and FQNEAQ. CDR3 amino acids: CASSYVPNTEAFF. The DNA of the CDR3 is TGTGCCAGCAGCTACGTGCCGAACACTGAAGCTTTCTTT.

The chain combines TRBV5-1 with TRBJ2-2; D is unclear. The CDR3 is made up of 14 amino acids. Germline CDR1 is SGHRS and CDR2 is YFSETQ. Trimming left V 4 bases short and J 5 bases short, with 12 bases between. The CDR3 bases are TGCGCCAGCAGCCTAAGGGAACCGACCGGGGAGCTGTTTTTT. It encodes CASSLREPTGELFF.

The chain uses TRBV11-1 and TRBJ2-5; maybe TRBD1 (6 bases). V was cut by 5 bases and J by 5 bases, with 18 bases left in between. Germline CDR1 is SGHAT and CDR2 is FQDESV (reference sequence). CDR3 size: 15 residues. CDR3 sequence: CASSLGQYTWETQYF. The CDR3 DNA follows: TGTGCCAGCAGCCTAGGACAGTACACTTGGGAGACCCAGTACTTC.

The rearrangement uses TRBV7-9 and TRBJ1-4; D is uncertain. V lost 1 base, J lost 4 bases, and 4 bases lay in between. CDR1 is SEHNR, CDR2 FQNEAQ, per germline (reference sequence). The CDR3 extends over 13 amino acids. CDR3: CASSLGYNEKLFF. The CDR3 DNA sequence: TGTGCCAGCAGCTTAGGATATAATGAAAAACTGTTTTTT.

This clone is a singleton in its sample. The rearrangement joins TRBV6-6 to TRBJ1-2; possibly TRBD1 for D (5 bases). Germline V gene data show CDR1 as MNHNY and CDR2 as SVGAGI (reference sequence). V was shortened by 5 bases and J by 4 bases, with 8 bases between the two germline ends. There are 12 residues in the CDR3. The DNA for the CDR3 is TGTGCCAGCAGTCCCGACAGCTATGGCTACACCTTC. Encoded protein: CASSPDSYGYTF.

The J gene is TRBJ1-1, the V gene TRBV5-5, with D possibly being TRBD1 (5 bases). V was trimmed by 4 bases and J by 2 bases, leaving 12 bases between them. The CDR3 covers 14 residues. Germline CDR1 SGHKS, CDR2 YYEKEE (reference sequence). CDR3 amino acids: CASSPQQVNTEAFF. In DNA, the CDR3 is TGTGCCAGCAGCCCGCAACAGGTAAACACTGAAGCTTTCTTT.